The 20 T cell receptor beta chains below were found in one sample sequenced in a study of blood T cell repertoires in COVID-19. Method: immunoSEQ multiplex PCR; TCRdb's copy keeps in-frame clones and lacks some. The sample records over 130,000 clones, roughly 80% being singletons. The sequencing input was peripheral blood. The receptors here all came from a man aged 45-65 years with acute or convalescent COVID-19.

This clone showed up just once. The chain couples TRBV5-1 to TRBJ1-4, with TRBD1 matching 7 bases. Trimming removed 1 base from V and 5 bases from J; junction bases left unmatched: 2. Germline CDR1 reads SGHRS; CDR2 reads YFSETQ. The CDR3 covers 14 residues. The CDR3 reads CASSLTGENEKLFF. In nucleotides, the CDR3 is TGCGCCAGCAGCTTGACAGGGGAGAATGAAAAACTGTTTTTT.

The rearrangement links TRBV3-1 (or the pseudogene TRBV3-2) to TRBJ1-2; TRBD1 is a possible D gene (6 bases). Germline loops: CDR1 LGHDT, CDR2 YNNKEL (reference sequence). V lost 4 bases to trimming and J lost 5 bases, with 17 bases between them. The CDR3 has 15 residues. CDR3 loop: CASSPRWQDSYGYTF. In nucleotides, the CDR3 is TGTGCCAGCAGCCCCCGATGGCAGGACAGTTATGGCTACACCTTC.

The rearrangement uses TRBV5-1 and TRBJ2-2; weak D call: TRBD1 (5 bases). V lost 0 bases to trimming and J lost 7 bases, with 7 bases between them. The CDR3 is 13 residues long. Germline CDR1 and CDR2: SGHRS and YFSETQ. This CDR3 is CASSLEGNGELFF. The CDR3 DNA is TGCGCCAGCAGCTTGGAGGGGAACGGGGAGCTGTTTTTT.

This chain joins TRBV9 and TRBJ2-6; no reliable D call. Trimming removed 2 bases from V and 4 bases from J, with 16 bases in between. Germline loops: CDR1 SGDLS, CDR2 YYNGEE. CDR3 length: 17 residues. The CDR3 bases are TGTGCCAGCAGCGTTCCAACCCCTTGGCCCGGGGCCAACGTCCTGACTTTC. Translated, it gives CASSVPTPWPGANVLTF.

There are a few counts of this clone. The J gene is TRBJ1-5, the V gene TRBV30, with a tentative D call TRBD1 (5 bases). Trimming left V 1 base short and J 7 bases short, with 14 bases between. The CDR3 has 14 amino acids. Germline CDR1 is GTSNPN and CDR2 is SVGIG (reference sequence). For the CDR3, the DNA is TGTGCCTGGAGTGCCGGAGGGACGTGGCAGCCCCAGCATTTT. Its protein product is CAWSAGGTWQPQHF.

The chain carries TRBV5-8 and TRBJ2-1, with 12 nucleotides matching TRBD2. V shed 6 bases, J shed 0 bases, and the junction held 7 bases outside the gene matches. The CDR3 has 17 residues. Germline V gene sequence: CDR1 SGHTS, CDR2 YDEGEE. The CDR3 DNA is TGTGCCAGCACTCGACTAGCGGGGGCCCTCTCCTACAATGAGCAGTTCTTC. Its translation: CASTRLAGALSYNEQFF.

The J gene is TRBJ1-2, the V gene TRBV9; D gene uncertain. The CDR3 consists of 12 residues. The V end lost 4 bases, the J end lost 7 bases, and 11 bases lay between the germline ends. Germline V CDR1 and CDR2: SGDLS, YYNGEE. The CDR3 coding sequence is TGTGCCAGCAGCACCCGGGGTGGTGGCTACACCTTC. This gives the protein CASSTRGGGYTF.

The chain uses TRBV9 and TRBJ1-5, with D maybe TRBD1 (6 bases). This CDR3 is built from 15 residues. Germline V lookup: CDR1 SGDLS, CDR2 YYNGEE. Trimming removed 3 bases from V and 2 bases from J, with 12 bases in between. The DNA for the CDR3 is TGTGCCAGCAGCGATGGGACATATGGCAATCAGCCCCAGCATTTT. This sequence encodes CASSDGTYGNQPQHF.

This rearrangement joins TRBV9 to TRBJ2-3, with TRBD2 matching 9 bases. Germline V CDR1 and CDR2: SGDLS, YYNGEE. This CDR3 spans 15 amino acids. Losses at the gene ends were 2 bases for V and 1 base for J; bases not matched to a gene: 2. The CDR3 protein is CASSVIAGGTDTQYF. Here the CDR3 DNA reads TGTGCCAGCAGCGTGATAGCGGGGGGCACAGATACGCAGTATTTT. Supplemented by reference TRBV9 and TRBJ2-3, the full variable domain reads DSGVTQTPKHLITATGQRVTLRCSPRSGDLSVYWYQQSLDQGLQFLIQYYNGEERAKGNILERFSAQQFPDLHSELNLSSLELGDSALYFCASSVIAGGTDTQYFGPGTRLTVL.

The CDR3: CASSLGTVQQFF. The CDR3 nucleotides read TGTGCCAGCAGCCTTGGGACAGTCCAGCAGTTCTTC. V and J are TRBV7-2 and TRBJ2-1; 7 bases line up with TRBD1. The CDR3 runs to 12 residues. CDR1 SGHTA and CDR2 FQGNSA come from the germline V gene. The J segment lost 11 bases and the V segment lost 5 bases, leaving 6 bases of the junction unmatched.

The V call is TRBV10-1, the J call TRBJ2-5; TRBD2 agrees at 14 bases. Losses at the gene ends were 6 bases for V and 7 bases for J; bases not matched to a gene: 7. Germline values: CDR1 WNHNN, CDR2 SYGVQD (reference sequence). The CDR3 contains 15 residues. Here the CDR3 reads CASRGLAGGLGTQYF. CDR3 nucleotides: TGCGCCAGCAGAGGACTAGCGGGGGGATTGGGGACCCAGTACTTC.

The genes are TRBV5-4 and TRBJ1-6, with 10 bases lining up with TRBD1. The junction had 5 bases not matched to a gene; V was cut back by 4 bases and J by 7 bases. Per germline, CDR1 SGHNT and CDR2 YYREEE (reference sequence). The CDR3 contains 15 residues. CDR3 loop: CASSNPGQGNSPLHF. The CDR3 nucleotides read TGTGCCAGCAGCAACCCGGGACAGGGGAATTCACCCCTCCACTTT.

The chain combines TRBV5-4 with TRBJ2-3, with a weak D call TRBD2 (5 bases). Germline lookup yields CDR1 SGHNT and CDR2 YYREEE (reference sequence). This CDR3 spans 14 amino acids. Trimming removed 0 bases from V and 4 bases from J, with 9 bases in between. CDR3 loop: CASSLERWADTQYF. The CDR3 DNA reads TGTGCCAGCAGCTTGGAGCGGTGGGCAGATACGCAGTATTTT.

This chain joins TRBV9 and TRBJ1-6; TRBD1 might be the D (6 bases). Per germline, CDR1 SGDLS and CDR2 YYNGEE. V lost 0 bases, J lost 7 bases, and 11 bases lay in between. The CDR3 is 15 residues long. The CDR3 region has the DNA TGTGCCAGCAGCGTAGCCGTCACAGGGAATTCACCCCTCCACTTT. It encodes CASSVAVTGNSPLHF.

The rearrangement joins TRBV7-2 to TRBJ1-1, with no clear D. Trimming removed 0 bases from V and 1 base from J, with 12 bases in between. The CDR3 consists of 16 residues. CDR1 and CDR2 from the germline V gene are SGHTA and FQGNSA. The CDR3 is CASSLAPWAGNTEAFF. The DNA of the CDR3 is TGTGCCAGCAGCTTAGCCCCCTGGGCGGGGAACACTGAAGCTTTCTTT. Drawing the rest from reference TRBV7-2 and TRBJ1-1, the complete variable domain is GAGVSQSPSNKVTEKGKDVELRCDPISGHTALYWYRQSLGQGLEFLIYFQGNSAPDKSGLPSDRFSAERTGGSVSTLTIQRTQQEDSAVYLCASSLAPWAGNTEAFFGQGTRLTVV.

The chain is built from TRBV5-4 and TRBJ1-2, with TRBD1 identical over 10 bases. The V and J ends lost 7 bases and 6 bases, in that order; junction bases with no gene match: 9. This CDR3 contains 14 residues. Germline assignment: CDR1 SGHNT and CDR2 YYREEE (reference sequence). This CDR3 reads CASGASDRGHGYTF. The CDR3 region has the DNA TGTGCCAGCGGAGCCTCAGACAGGGGGCATGGCTACACCTTC.

The rearrangement uses TRBV6-5 and TRBJ1-4; D perhaps matches TRBD1 (5 bases). The CDR3 contains 14 residues. Trimming stripped 6 bases from V and 8 bases from J, with 16 bases between. Germline-derived CDR1 and CDR2 are MNHEY and SVGAGI. The CDR3 sequence is CASSHRRGEEKLFF. The CDR3 DNA is TGTGCCAGCAGCCACAGGCGGGGAGAGGAAAAACTGTTTTTT.

The chain recombines TRBV20-1 with TRBJ1-6, with 10 bases that match TRBD1. After removal of 3 bases from V and 9 bases from J, the junction contained 5 bases not matched to a gene. The CDR3 is 14 amino acids. In germline, CDR1 is DFQATT, CDR2 SNEGSKA (reference sequence). CDR3 loop: CSASLGQGTSPLHF. DNA for the CDR3: TGCAGTGCTAGTTTGGGACAGGGGACTTCACCCCTCCACTTT.

The chain uses TRBV10-1 and TRBJ2-2; D is possibly TRBD2 (6 bases). Trimming cost V 3 bases and J 3 bases, with 8 bases left between them. CDR1 WNHNN and CDR2 SYGVQD come from the germline V gene (reference sequence). There are 14 residues in the CDR3. In DNA form, the CDR3 reads TGCGCCAGCAGTGAAACGGGGGACACCGGGGAGCTGTTTTTT. Protein sequence: CASSETGDTGELFF.

The chain uses TRBV19 and TRBJ2-7; 7 bases map to TRBD1. Germline CDR1 LNHDA, CDR2 SQIVND (reference sequence). Losses at the gene ends were 8 bases for V and 2 bases for J; bases not matched to a gene: 9. There are 14 residues in the CDR3. CDR3 region: CASASGTVAYEQYF. CDR3 DNA sequence: TGTGCCAGTGCATCCGGGACAGTCGCCTACGAGCAGTACTTC.